The source of this T cell receptor (beta chain) is a study of T cell responses to AZD1222 COVID-19 vaccine. The germline CDR1 and CDR2 sequences are SQVTM and ANQGSEA. V was clipped by 2 bases and J by 1 base, with 2 bases between them. The CDR3 has 11 residues. With regard to this clone: Antigen: not known.

Study-level findings and limits: As reported, nearly half of all spike-specific TCRs target variant regions that are unmutated. Recipients of AZD1222 seropositive at baseline numbered only 5 or 6. Rises in breadth and depth of Spike-specific TCRs came after two AZD1222 doses. Repertoire sampling happened only post peak T cell response.

Profiling relied on immunoSEQ multiplex PCR, and the TCRdb table lists in-frame clones only, not all of them. Among tens of thousands of clones, about 80% were seen once, and the ten largest hold around an eighth. The chain carries TRBV29-1 and TRBJ1-1; D not resolved. The origin of this receptor is an adult in good health. The input for sequencing was peripheral blood, taken on day 0 of AZD1222 vaccination. CDR3 DNA sequence: TGCAGCGTTGAAAGGAACACTGAAGCTTTCTTT. Translating gives CSVERNTEAFF.